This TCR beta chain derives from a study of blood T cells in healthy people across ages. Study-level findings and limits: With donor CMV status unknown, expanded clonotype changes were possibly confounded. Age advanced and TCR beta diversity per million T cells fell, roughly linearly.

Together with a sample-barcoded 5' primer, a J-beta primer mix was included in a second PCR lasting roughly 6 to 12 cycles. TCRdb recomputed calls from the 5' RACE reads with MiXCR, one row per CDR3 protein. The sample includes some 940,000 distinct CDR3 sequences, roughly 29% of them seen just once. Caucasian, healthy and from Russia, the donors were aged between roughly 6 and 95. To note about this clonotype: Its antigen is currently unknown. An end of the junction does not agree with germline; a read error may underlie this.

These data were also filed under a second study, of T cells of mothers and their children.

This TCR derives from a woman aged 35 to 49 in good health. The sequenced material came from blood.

The CDR3 DNA is TGTGCCGGCAGTTTGTTAAAGGACACAGATACGCAGTATTTT. This sequence encodes CAGSLLKDTDTQYF. The V call is TRBV12-3 or TRBV12-4, the J call TRBJ2-3; the D is unclear. The CDR3 runs 14 residues.